These 29 T cell receptor beta chains share one sample of origin, sequenced in a study of cytomegalovirus exposure and HLA in healthy donors. Generated by immunoSEQ multiplex PCR, the TCRdb table keeps only in-frame clones and is missing some. The profile shows roughly 52,000 clones, roughly 90% of them singletons. The sequenced sample was PBMCs. The receptors shown here come from a man younger than 30 in good health and CMV-seronegative.

The sample holds one count of this clone. The chain joins TRBV19 to TRBJ1-1; D call uncertain. This CDR3 contains 13 residues. V lost 4 bases and J lost 4, with 10 bases in between. Germline V gives CDR1 LNHDA, CDR2 SQIVND (reference sequence). CDR3 loop: CASSRTAGTEAFF. CDR3 sequence (DNA): TGTGCCAGTAGTAGGACGGCGGGCACTGAAGCTTTCTTT.

V and J are TRBV11-2 and TRBJ1-2, with D perhaps TRBD1 (6 bases). The germline V gene encodes CDR1 SGHAT and CDR2 FQNNGV. The V gene lost 1 base and the J gene lost 2 bases, with 8 bases spanning the gap. The CDR3 covers 14 residues. Written as DNA, the CDR3 is TGTGCCAGCAGCTTAGGTACAGGGAACTATGGCTACACCTTC. As protein: CASSLGTGNYGYTF.

The rearrangement links TRBV2 to TRBJ2-7; 8 positions agree with TRBD1. This CDR3 spans 13 amino acids. The J segment lost 6 bases and the V segment lost 11 bases, leaving 12 bases of the junction unmatched. Germline V gene sequence: CDR1 SNHLY, CDR2 FYNNEI. CDR3 amino acids: CAGRDRGGLEQYF. As DNA, the CDR3 is TGTGCCGGACGAGACAGGGGTGGGCTCGAGCAGTACTTC. Variable domain in full (rest from reference TRBV2 and TRBJ2-7): EPEVTQTPSHQVTQMGQEVILRCVPISNHLYFYWYRQILGQKVEFLVSFYNNEISEKSEIFDDQFSVERPDGSNFTLKIRSTKLEDSAMYFCAGRDRGGLEQYFGPGTRLTVT.

The chain combines TRBV2 with TRBJ2-1; perhaps TRBD2 as D (6 bases). This CDR3 has 15 residues. The germline V gene has CDR1 SNHLY and CDR2 FYNNEI. Between the trimmed V and J ends, which lost 8 bases and 1 base, there was a span of 15 bases. In DNA form, the CDR3 reads TGTGCCAGCGTAGGGACTCTACTTTCCTACAATGAGCAGTTCTTC. This codes for CASVGTLLSYNEQFF.

The V and J genes are TRBV15 and TRBJ1-4; unclear D gene. This CDR3 is 19 amino acids long. V lost 0 bases, J lost 0 bases, and 17 bases lay in between. The germline V gene encodes CDR1 LNHNV and CDR2 YYDKDF (reference sequence). The CDR3 region is CATSRDLTGFLATNEKLFF. CDR3 in DNA: TGTGCCACCAGCAGAGACCTCACGGGATTCTTGGCAACTAATGAAAAACTGTTTTTT. Full variable domain (rest looked up from reference TRBV15 and TRBJ1-4): DAMVIQNPRYQVTQFGKPVTLSCSQTLNHNVMYWYQQKSSQAPKLLFHYYDKDFNNEADTPDNFQSRRPNTSFCFLDIRSPGLGDTAMYLCATSRDLTGFLATNEKLFFGSGTQLSVL.

The genes are TRBV5-5 and TRBJ1-1; 9 bases agree with TRBD1. The CDR3 is made up of 17 amino acids. The trim removed 0 bases at V and 2 bases at J, leaving 8 bases unmatched. The V gene's germline CDR1 is SGHKS and CDR2 YYEKEE (reference sequence). CDR3 region: CASSLGPLDRGNTEAFF. CDR3 in DNA: TGTGCCAGCAGCTTGGGCCCCCTGGACAGGGGCAACACTGAAGCTTTCTTT.

This rearrangement joins TRBV28 to TRBJ2-1; 9 nucleotides agree with TRBD1. The germline CDR1 and CDR2 sequences are MDHEN and SYDVKM. This CDR3 comprises 15 residues. V lost 4 bases, J lost 6 bases, and 7 bases stayed unmatched. The CDR3 loop is CASSSSGTGSNEQFF. The CDR3 DNA sequence: TGTGCCAGCAGTTCCTCCGGGACAGGGAGCAATGAGCAGTTCTTC.

The chain carries TRBV6-5 and TRBJ1-1; D remains unclear. Germline values: CDR1 MNHEY, CDR2 SVGAGI. Trimming cost V 2 bases and J 5 bases, with 12 bases left between them. The CDR3 is 14 amino acids. This chain's CDR3 is CASSYVGVRTEAFF. In nucleotides, the CDR3 is TGTGCCAGCAGTTACGTAGGAGTAAGAACTGAAGCTTTCTTT.

V usage is TRBV5-1 and J usage is TRBJ1-1; D is perhaps TRBD1 (5 bases). Germline V CDR1 and CDR2: SGHRS, YFSETQ. Trimming took 2 bases from V and 0 from J, leaving 17 bases between them. This CDR3 has 17 residues. In DNA, the CDR3 is TGCGCCAGCAGCTTAGGGGAAATCACGCGAATGAACACTGAAGCTTTCTTT. Translation gives CASSLGEITRMNTEAFF.

This clone was found a few times. The chain recombines TRBV19 with TRBJ2-1; 8 bases line up with TRBD2. Germline V lookup: CDR1 LNHDA, CDR2 SQIVND (reference sequence). The CDR3 contains 15 residues. Losses at the gene ends were 7 bases for V and 5 bases for J; bases not matched to a gene: 10. The CDR3: CASKRGPAGDNEQFF. CDR3 coding DNA: TGTGCCAGTAAACGCGGGCCAGCGGGGGACAATGAGCAGTTCTTC.

The chain couples TRBV7-9 to TRBJ2-3, with TRBD1 matching 9 bases. Looked up from germline, CDR1 is SEHNR and CDR2 is FQNEAQ (reference sequence). J was trimmed by 2 bases and V by 4 bases; bases with no gene match: 7. The CDR3 sequence is 16 residues long. CDR3 in amino acids: CASSSGGQGATDTQYF. The CDR3 DNA reads as TGTGCCAGCAGCTCCGGGGGACAGGGTGCCACAGATACGCAGTATTTT.

V and J are TRBV6-5 and TRBJ2-1; TRBD2 is a possible D gene (5 bases). V dropped 0 bases and J dropped 10 bases, with 10 bases sitting between them. CDR1 is MNHEY and CDR2 is SVGAGI in the germline V gene. The CDR3 consists of 13 residues. DNA of the CDR3: TGTGCCAGCAGTTACTCAGTCTCGGGAGAGCAGTTCTTC. Translated, it gives CASSYSVSGEQFF.

The gene calls are TRBV5-1 and TRBJ1-1; 11 bases line up with TRBD1. CDR1 and CDR2 (germline): SGHRS, YFSETQ. V gave up 2 bases and J gave up 3 bases; unmatched junction bases: 6. The CDR3 contains 16 residues. CDR3 residues: CASSFRDRGIHTEAFF. In DNA form, the CDR3 reads TGCGCCAGCAGCTTTCGGGACAGGGGGATCCACACTGAAGCTTTCTTT.

The chain has TRBV30 and TRBJ1-1; D gene uncertain. Germline V lookup: CDR1 GTSNPN, CDR2 SVGIG (reference sequence). This CDR3 spans 13 amino acids. Trimming took 5 bases from V and 3 from J, leaving 13 bases between them. DNA for the CDR3: TGTGCCTGGGGTATTCGGGGAGACACTGAAGCTTTCTTT. It translates to CAWGIRGDTEAFF. The variable domain in full, completed from reference TRBV30 and TRBJ1-1, reads SQTIHQWPATLVQPVGSPLSLECTVEGTSNPNLYWYRQAAGRGLQLLFYSVGIGQISSEVPQNLSASRPQDRQFILSSKKLLLSDSGFYLCAWGIRGDTEAFFGQGTRLTVV.

The chain couples TRBV9 to TRBJ2-2; 7 nucleotides agree with TRBD2. Per germline, CDR1 SGDLS and CDR2 YYNGEE. The CDR3 length is 17 residues. Trimming took 2 bases from V and 3 from J; bases not matched to a gene: 10. For the CDR3, the DNA is TGTGCCAGCAGCGTGGTTAGCGGGTACCCAGACACCGGGGAGCTGTTTTTT. This gives the protein CASSVVSGYPDTGELFF.

The chain is built from TRBV5-1 and TRBJ2-5, with D maybe TRBD2 (5 bases). Germline CDR1 and CDR2: SGHRS and YFSETQ. The CDR3 runs to 16 residues. Trimming stripped 0 bases from V and 1 base from J, with 13 bases between. CDR3 amino acids: CASSLAEGISQETQYF. CDR3 coding DNA: TGCGCCAGCAGCTTGGCCGAGGGCATAAGCCAAGAGACCCAGTACTTC.

The sample holds one count of this clone. This rearrangement joins TRBV30 to TRBJ1-3, with TRBD1 identical over 12 bases. V gave up 5 bases and J gave up 1 base; unmatched junction bases: 6. The CDR3 runs 16 residues. Germline CDR1 is GTSNPN and CDR2 is SVGIG (reference sequence). As DNA, the CDR3 is TGTGCCTGGGCCTCGGGACAGGGGGCGTCTGGAAACACCATATATTTT. Translation: CAWASGQGASGNTIYF.

The V and J genes are TRBV2 and TRBJ2-4; 8 bases line up with TRBD2. V gave up 1 base and J gave up 2 bases; unmatched junction bases: 7. This CDR3 comprises 17 residues. Per the germline V gene, CDR1 is SNHLY and CDR2 is FYNNEI. In DNA form, the CDR3 reads TGTGCCAGCAGTGAAGTAGGGACTAGTGGGCCCAAAAACATTCAGTACTTC. It yields the protein CASSEVGTSGPKNIQYF.

The rearrangement joins TRBV11-2 to TRBJ2-4; perhaps TRBD1 as D (8 bases). The V and J ends lost 6 bases and 6 bases respectively, with 30 bases between them. CDR1 is SGHAT, CDR2 FQNNGV, per germline. The CDR3 sequence is 19 residues long. CDR3 sequence (DNA): TGTGCCAGCAGATCCCAGGGGGCGGCGGCTGGGGGGGGCGGAAACATTCAGTACTTC. Translating gives CASRSQGAAAGGGGNIQYF.

The V gene is TRBV18, the J gene TRBJ2-3; 9 bases are shared with TRBD1. J gave up 4 bases and V 4 bases, and 3 bases lay outside the gene matches. This CDR3 comprises 14 residues. Germline V lookup: CDR1 KGHSH, CDR2 LQKENI. This CDR3 is CASSRDRAPDTQYF. For the CDR3, the DNA is TGTGCCAGCTCACGGGACAGGGCCCCAGATACGCAGTATTTT.

The V and J genes are TRBV6-4 and TRBJ2-3, with 11 bases identical to TRBD2. CDR1 and CDR2 (germline): MRHNA, SNTAGT. Losses at the gene ends were 3 bases for V and 10 bases for J; bases not matched to a gene: 9. The CDR3 extends over 15 amino acids. This CDR3 is CASSEGSGRARAQYF. CDR3 in DNA: TGTGCCAGCAGTGAAGGTAGCGGGAGGGCCAGGGCGCAGTATTTT.

This rearrangement joins TRBV20-1 to TRBJ1-1; no clear D. V gave up 5 bases and J gave up 8 bases, with 9 bases separating them. The CDR3 runs 10 residues. Germline V gene sequence: CDR1 DFQATT, CDR2 SNEGSKA (reference sequence). The CDR3 loop is CSASRHEAFF. The CDR3 DNA is TGCAGTGCTTCCCGACACGAAGCTTTCTTT.

The chain recombines TRBV7-2 with TRBJ2-5, with 8 positions matching TRBD1. V dropped 3 bases and J dropped 4; count of bases not matched to a gene: 7. This CDR3 region has 15 residues. Germline CDR1 SGHTA, CDR2 FQGNSA. For the CDR3, the DNA is TGTGCCAGCAGCTTCCAGGGGGCGCAGGTAGAGACCCAGTACTTC. Translation: CASSFQGAQVETQYF.

V and J are TRBV7-2 and TRBJ2-1; unclear D gene. The CDR3 has 12 amino acids. Germline V gene sequence: CDR1 SGHTA, CDR2 FQGNSA. Trimming left V 2 bases short and J 15 bases short, with 14 bases between. CDR3 loop: CASSLQASNPFF. The CDR3 DNA reads as TGTGCCAGCAGCTTACAGGCGTCCAATCCGTTCTTC.

The chain is built from TRBV10-2 and TRBJ2-7; D may be TRBD1 (7 bases). The CDR3 is made up of 16 amino acids. Trimming left V 6 bases short and J 5 bases short, with 23 bases between. Germline V CDR1 and CDR2: WSHSY, SAAADI. CDR3 amino acids: CASSPQGGTANHEQYF. The CDR3 DNA sequence: TGCGCCAGCAGCCCCCAAGGGGGGACAGCAAATCACGAGCAGTACTTC.

V gene TRBV7-9 combines with J gene TRBJ1-5; a possible D gene is TRBD1 (5 bases). This CDR3 comprises 15 residues. V dropped 0 bases and J dropped 5 bases, with 11 bases sitting between them. CDR1 and CDR2 (germline): SEHNR, FQNEAQ (reference sequence). The CDR3, as DNA: TGTGCCAGCAGCTTAGCGAGTGGGGCATATCAGCCCCAGCATTTT. Protein: CASSLASGAYQPQHF.

The genes are TRBV7-9 and TRBJ2-1, with 7 nucleotides matching TRBD1. This CDR3 has 15 residues. The trim removed 3 bases at V and 4 bases at J, leaving 6 bases unmatched. Germline values: CDR1 SEHNR, CDR2 FQNEAQ (reference sequence). The CDR3 loop reads CASSFRDRPYNEQFF. The CDR3 DNA is TGTGCCAGCAGCTTCCGGGACAGACCTTACAATGAGCAGTTCTTC.

The CDR3 loop is CASNREGGEQFF. DNA of the CDR3: TGCGCCAGCAACCGTGAAGGGGGTGAGCAGTTCTTC. This rearrangement joins TRBV10-1 to TRBJ2-1, with D possibly TRBD1 on 6 matching bases. The V gene lost 7 bases and the J gene lost 9 bases, with 13 bases spanning the gap. The CDR3 is made up of 12 amino acids. Germline V gives CDR1 WNHNN, CDR2 SYGVQD (reference sequence).

The chain employs TRBV7-6 and TRBJ2-7; D is unresolved. CDR1 and CDR2 (germline): SGHVS, FNYEAQ. The CDR3 spans 14 residues. Between the trimmed V and J ends, which lost 6 bases and 0 bases, there was a span of 12 bases. The CDR3 DNA reads TGTGCCAGCAGTCCCACCAGACTCTCCTACGAGCAGTACTTC. Its translation is CASSPTRLSYEQYF.